The following is a T cell receptor beta chain sequence with its context. What it recognizes is unknown. The sample belongs to a study of cytomegalovirus exposure and HLA in healthy donors. Study information: Under 90% of a few hundred genotyped donors fell in the Caucasian-associated ancestry cluster.

Amplification used 60 Vbeta primers and 13 Jbeta primers. The table came from immunoSEQ multiplex PCR; TCRdb's copy has only in-frame clones and leaves some out. The repertoire has about 180,000 clones, approximately 85% of them found once; the top ten carry around 5%. CDR1 and CDR2 from the germline V gene are SGHRS and YFSETQ. With 4 bases clipped from V and 3 bases from J, the junction kept 7 bases outside the gene matches. The CDR3 runs to 15 residues. Broader study findings: A later analysis found that most CMV-associated TCR beta chains appeared HLA-restricted. Roughly uniform sequencing depth across donors was assumed, possibly incorrectly. In a later analysis, TCR beta V- and J-gene trimming showed a link to a missense DCLRE1C variant.

The source is a girl under 18 in good health and CMV-seropositive. The sequenced material came from PBMCs. This chain joins TRBV5-1 and TRBJ1-1; 9 positions agree with TRBD1. The chain's CDR3 is CASSVNRGPDTEAFF. As DNA, the CDR3 is TGCGCCAGCAGCGTTAACAGGGGGCCCGACACTGAAGCTTTCTTT.